This T cell receptor beta chain was found in a study of blood T cell repertoires in COVID-19 (dated by TCRdb to the early 2020s). In terms of the full investigation: Samples from collaborators originated in the United States, Italy and Spain and spanned both the acute and convalescent phases of COVID-19. The prospective study material was composed of cDNA or gDNA derived from T cells, B-cell-depleted T cells, or PBMCs. The dataset comprised deeply sampled blood TCRbeta repertoires from subjects exposed to, actively infected with, or recovered from COVID-19. The repertoires were made available in a free public database intended to serve as a resource for research on the immune response to SARS-CoV-2. Samples were obtained from the ongoing ImmuneRACE study (first 160 participants) and from 1,254 subjects provided by 6 global collaborators. Sample metadata almost always included a de-identified subject ID, COVID-19 status, age in years and sex. Where available, HLA class I and class II types were obtained from metadata supplied by the sample provider rather than from assay-based typing. Study-wide conclusions, independent of this receptor: The amount of clinical and demographic metadata varied by source and participant and was provided uncurated.

TCRbeta CDR3 regions were amplified from genomic DNA by means of the immunoSEQ Assay, a bias-controlled multiplex PCR. Concerning the study's data processing: Within the assay, amplification of reference gene primers was used to estimate how many nucleated cells each sample contained. To quantify the absolute abundance of each unique TCRbeta CDR3 rearrangement, sequence reads were collapsed and filtered. Productive Simpson clonality was computed per sample as the square root of Simpson's diversity index over productive rearrangements. TCRdb provides this immuneACCESS table in a form limited to in-frame rearrangements. Some clones are lacking; in checked studies, under half of them reflect an unresolved V gene, and why the rest are absent is not known. Clone size and V and J calls were adopted from that table, with D and trimming inferred from the DNA. The sample includes about 180,000 clones, with roughly nine tenths observed a single time. The top ten hold approximately 2.5% of the sample.

Participants in the prospective study were aged 18 to 89 years, lived in 20 to 30 United States geographic areas, and enrolled through a virtual design. To assign participants to cohorts, the prospective study relied on clinical history that participants themselves reported in a screening survey and a study questionnaire. Each participant in the prospective study had whole blood, serum and a nasopharyngeal or oropharyngeal swab collected by mobile phlebotomists. Over an approximately 2-month period, participants in the prospective study had the option of providing additional blood draws and questionnaires. Before DNA extraction, blood samples from the prospective study were shipped at room temperature or frozen. Note on this clone: Its cognate antigen has yet to be identified. No much larger clonotype is one base removed from it; base qualities were not supplied.

There are 16 amino acids in the CDR3, from cysteine to phenylalanine inclusive. The retained sequence is limited to the CDR3, 48 bases, with the frame set at the first base. V is pared back by 0 bases and J by 6 bases, with 18 bases lying between the germline termini. The CDR1 and CDR2 encoded by the germline V gene are SGHTA and FQGNSA. Specimen: PBMCs or T cells enriched from blood (not recorded which). This clonotype originated in a woman in her forties with acute COVID-19. Recombination linked TRBV7-2 to TRBJ2-7; possibly the D gene is TRBD2, per 6 matching bases. The CDR3 amino acid sequence is: CASSLAGRGAGFEQYF. The DNA reads as follows: TGTGCCAGCAGCTTAGCGGGCCGCGGGGCTGGGTTCGAGCAGTACTTC.